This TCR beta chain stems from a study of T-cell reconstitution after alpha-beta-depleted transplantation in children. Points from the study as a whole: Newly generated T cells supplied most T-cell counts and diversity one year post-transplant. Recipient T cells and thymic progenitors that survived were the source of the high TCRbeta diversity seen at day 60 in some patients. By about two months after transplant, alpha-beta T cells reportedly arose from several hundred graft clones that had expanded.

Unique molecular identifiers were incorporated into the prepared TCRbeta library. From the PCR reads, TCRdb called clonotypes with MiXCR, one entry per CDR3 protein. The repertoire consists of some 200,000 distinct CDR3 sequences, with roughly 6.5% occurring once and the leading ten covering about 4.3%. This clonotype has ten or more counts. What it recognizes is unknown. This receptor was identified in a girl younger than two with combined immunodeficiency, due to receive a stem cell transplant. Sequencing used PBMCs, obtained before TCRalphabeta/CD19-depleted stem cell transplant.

The CDR3 coding sequence is TGCAGCGTTGATACAGGAGCGGGGGGGATCAATGAGCAGTTCTTC. Its translation is CSVDTGAGGINEQFF. The chain employs TRBV29-1 and TRBJ2-1; 10 bases are shared with TRBD2. V was pared by 3 bases and J by 6 bases, with 8 bases of the junction left unmatched. CDR1 and CDR2 (germline): SQVTM, ANQGSEA. CDR3 length: 15 amino acids.